Below are 18 T cell receptor beta chains sequenced from a single sample in a study of OX40 agonist ivuxolimab in advanced cancers. Profiled with immunoSEQ multiplex PCR; TCRdb holds only in-frame clones, not every one. Of under 15,000 clones listed, 70% to 75% are singletons. Sequenced here: CD4+ or CD8+ T cells sorted from blood, sampled in a trial of the OX40 agonist ivuxolimab. These receptors all come from an adult with an advanced solid tumor such as melanoma, head and neck, liver or kidney cancer.

The table lists this clone with a few counts. V usage is TRBV4-1 and J usage is TRBJ2-7, with TRBD1 matching over 8 bases. V shed 1 base and J 3 bases; nucleotides not matched to a gene: 5. The length of the CDR3 is 15 residues. Germline loops: CDR1 MGHRA, CDR2 YSYEKL. CDR3 DNA: TGCGCCAGCAGCCAAGGGCAGGGGGCCAACTACGAGCAGTACTTC. Its translation: CASSQGQGANYEQYF.

V gene TRBV7-6 combines with J gene TRBJ1-4; 9 bases are a match to TRBD1. The CDR3 consists of 14 residues. Trimming cost V 5 bases and J 7 bases; bases outside gene matches: 5. The germline CDR1 and CDR2 sequences are SGHVS and FNYEAQ. CDR3 DNA: TGTGCCAGCAGCCCGGACAGGGGTAGTGAAAAACTGTTTTTT. This translates into CASSPDRGSEKLFF.

This clone appeared once. V usage is TRBV5-6 and J usage is TRBJ1-2, with TRBD1 identical over 7 bases. Per germline, CDR1 SGHDT and CDR2 YYEEEE. The trim removed 7 bases at V and 5 bases at J, leaving 11 bases unmatched. The CDR3 extends over 14 amino acids. The CDR3 loop reads CASSSGGQYYGYTF. The CDR3 DNA is TGTGCCAGCTCGTCAGGGGGACAGTATTATGGCTACACCTTC.

The chain joins TRBV2 to TRBJ2-3, with 12 bases that match TRBD2. Per the germline V gene, CDR1 is SNHLY and CDR2 is FYNNEI. Trimming cost V 7 bases and J 0 bases; bases outside gene matches: 11. This CDR3 region has 18 residues. In DNA form, the CDR3 reads TGTGCCAGCACTTTGGGACTAGCGGGTGGGTTTAGCACAGATACGCAGTATTTT. This encodes CASTLGLAGGFSTDTQYF.

The chain has TRBV5-8 and TRBJ2-2; unclear D gene. V was pared by 4 bases and J by 7 bases, with 14 bases between. The CDR3 is 14 amino acids. In germline, CDR1 is SGHTS, CDR2 YDEGEE. CDR3 sequence: CASSPLSEFGELFF. The CDR3 nucleotides read TGTGCCAGCAGCCCCCTGTCGGAGTTCGGGGAGCTGTTTTTT.

The J gene is TRBJ1-2, the V gene TRBV7-9, with 7 bases identical to TRBD1. This CDR3 spans 14 amino acids. V shed 6 bases, J shed 7 bases, and the junction held 11 bases outside the gene matches. Germline CDR1 is SEHNR and CDR2 is FQNEAQ (reference sequence). DNA for the CDR3: TGTGCCAGCAGGCCAATCGAGGGGGCAGGTGGCTACACCTTC. The encoded protein is CASRPIEGAGGYTF.

The chain uses TRBV25-1 and TRBJ2-1; 7 nucleotides match TRBD2. With V trimmed by 5 bases and J by 0 bases, 4 bases remained unmatched. The germline CDR1 and CDR2 sequences are MGHDK and SYGVNS. This CDR3 region has 15 residues. CDR3 nucleotide sequence: TGTGCCAGCAGTAAACTAGCGAGCTCCTACAATGAGCAGTTCTTC. This encodes CASSKLASSYNEQFF.

V is TRBV7-9 and J is TRBJ1-3; 8 bases agree with TRBD1. V dropped 3 bases and J dropped 13; count of bases not matched to a gene: 11. CDR1 is SEHNR, CDR2 FQNEAQ, per germline (reference sequence). The CDR3 extends over 14 amino acids. The CDR3 region is CASSFYERDRKIYF. CDR3 nucleotides: TGTGCCAGCAGCTTCTATGAAAGGGACAGGAAAATATATTTT.

The rearrangement joins TRBV21-1 to TRBJ1-1. TRBV21-1 is marked as a pseudogene. This CDR3 is built from 16 residues. CDR3 in DNA: TGTGCCAGCAGCAAACCGGCGGGGCAAATGAACACTGAAGCTTTCTTT. This encodes CASSKPAGQMNTEAFF.

V is TRBV23-1 and J is TRBJ1-1, with TRBD1 as a possible D gene (5 bases). TRBV23-1 is sorted into the ORF group, with uncertain function. With 3 bases removed from V and 3 bases from J, the gap between germline ends came to 17 bases. This CDR3 is built from 16 residues. This chain's CDR3 is CASSQVGAGLDTEAFF. The CDR3 DNA follows: TGCGCCAGCAGTCAGGTCGGGGCCGGTTTGGACACTGAAGCTTTCTTT.

The chain recombines TRBV5-1 with TRBJ2-1; the D gene is possibly TRBD1 (6 bases). The CDR3 is made up of 16 amino acids. With 1 base removed from V and 0 bases from J, the gap between germline ends came to 11 bases. Per the germline V gene, CDR1 is SGHRS and CDR2 is YFSETQ. DNA for the CDR3: TGCGCCAGCAGCTTGATGGAGACAGGCTCCTACAATGAGCAGTTCTTC. Translation gives CASSLMETGSYNEQFF. Together with reference TRBV5-1 and TRBJ2-1, the CDR3 gives the full variable domain: KAGVTQTPRYLIKTRGQQVTLSCSPISGHRSVSWYQQTPGQGLQFLFEYFSETQRNKGNFPGRFSGRQFSNSRSEMNVSTLELGDSALYLCASSLMETGSYNEQFFGPGTRLTVL.

In this sample, this clone turned up a few times. This rearrangement joins TRBV6-6 to TRBJ2-1; D is possibly TRBD2 (5 bases). There are 15 residues in the CDR3. The V end lost 4 bases, the J end lost 8 bases, and 18 bases lay between the germline ends. Germline V CDR1 and CDR2: MNHNY, SVGAGI (reference sequence). The CDR3 nucleotides are TGTGCCAGCAGTTTCCTCCCGCAGCTAGCCCATGAGCAGTTCTTC. This encodes CASSFLPQLAHEQFF.

The chain carries TRBV5-6 and TRBJ1-6, with 7 bases identical to TRBD1. The V and J ends lost 1 base and 7 bases, in that order; junction bases with no gene match: 5. There are 15 residues in the CDR3. Germline V CDR1 and CDR2: SGHDT, YYEEEE. Here the CDR3 reads CASSLWGTENSPLHF. CDR3 nucleotide sequence: TGTGCCAGCAGCTTGTGGGGGACAGAAAATTCACCCCTCCACTTT.

The rearrangement links TRBV7-9 to TRBJ2-7; maybe TRBD1 (6 bases). Germline V gives CDR1 SEHNR, CDR2 FQNEAQ (reference sequence). The germline V and J ends were trimmed by 5 bases and 0 bases, with 14 bases remaining between them. The CDR3 runs 15 residues. CDR3 in amino acids: CASSPSTGSSYEQYF. CDR3 nucleotide sequence: TGTGCCAGCAGCCCAAGCACAGGGAGCTCCTACGAGCAGTACTTC.

The count of this clone is one. The chain is built from TRBV28 and TRBJ1-5; D might be TRBD1 (6 bases). V lost 3 bases to trimming and J lost 4 bases, with 19 bases between them. The V gene's germline CDR1 is MDHEN and CDR2 SYDVKM. This CDR3 is built from 17 residues. This CDR3 is CASSFSAQGQLNQPQHF. CDR3 coding DNA: TGTGCCAGCAGTTTCAGCGCCCAGGGGCAGCTTAATCAGCCCCAGCATTTT.

A single count supports this clone. The rearrangement uses TRBV5-6 and TRBJ1-1; D unresolved. CDR1 and CDR2 from the germline V gene are SGHDT and YYEEEE. The CDR3 has 12 amino acids. V was pared by 0 bases and J by 3 bases, with 3 bases between. The DNA for the CDR3 is TGTGCCAGCAGCTTGGTTTACACTGAAGCTTTCTTT. This codes for CASSLVYTEAFF.

The rearrangement links TRBV6-5 to TRBJ1-1; 7 bases line up with TRBD1. This CDR3 is built from 15 residues. Germline CDR1 and CDR2: MNHEY and SVGAGI. V trimming: 5 bases; J trimming: 0 bases; junction bases outside the gene matches: 6. The CDR3 DNA reads TGTGCCAGCAGTGCCGGGACAGAAATGAACACTGAAGCTTTCTTT. Translation gives CASSAGTEMNTEAFF.

This clone was counted a few times. This chain joins TRBV6-6 and TRBJ1-1; D is unresolved. This CDR3 has 12 amino acids. Germline V gene lookup returns CDR1 MNHNY and CDR2 SVGAGI (reference sequence). The V gene lost 1 base and the J gene lost 3 bases, with 3 bases spanning the gap. For the CDR3, the DNA is TGTGCCAGCAGTTACTTGGACACTGAAGCTTTCTTT. It specifies CASSYLDTEAFF.